Sequencing of this T cell receptor beta chain was carried out in a study of blood T cell repertoires in COVID-19. Whole-study context: Sites across the United States, Italy and Spain contributed samples from acute and convalescent COVID-19.

Authors' data handling: Estimation of nucleated cell counts was performed using reference gene primer amplification. Method: immunoSEQ multiplex PCR; TCRdb's copy keeps in-frame clones and lacks some. V, J and clone size were drawn from that table, and D and trimming were deduced from the DNA. The sample lists more than 95,000 clones, roughly 79% seen once, with roughly 37% in the top ten. The ends were cut back, 5 bases at V and 6 bases at J, with 13 bases in the middle. Germline CDR1 MDHEN, CDR2 SYDVKM. The CDR3 spans 13 residues. The clonotype was recovered from a man older than 75 with acute or convalescent COVID-19. This chain joins TRBV28 and TRBJ1-2; D is possibly TRBD1 (5 bases). Sequencing was carried out using peripheral blood. CDR3 DNA sequence: TGTGCCAGCAGTCTGGGGGGAAGGGATGGCTACACCTTC. Protein product: CASSLGGRDGYTF.